The 19 T cell receptor beta chains in this list originate from one sample, sequenced in a study of cytomegalovirus exposure and HLA in healthy donors. With 60 Vbeta and 13 Jbeta primers, the PCR was carried out. Generated by immunoSEQ multiplex PCR, the TCRdb table keeps only in-frame clones and is missing some. Among some 110,000 clones listed, approximately 80% were seen once. Sequences were obtained from PBMCs. Every receptor here comes from a man aged 35 to 55 in good health and CMV-seronegative.

The rearrangement links TRBV19 to TRBJ1-1, with 7 bases fitting TRBD1. Germline CDR1 reads LNHDA; CDR2 reads SQIVND (reference sequence). V shed 7 bases, J shed 0 bases, and the junction held 5 bases outside the gene matches. The CDR3 loop spans 14 amino acids. CDR3 amino acids: CASKLQGMNTEAFF. The CDR3 bases are TGTGCCAGTAAATTACAGGGGATGAACACTGAAGCTTTCTTT.

The rearrangement joins TRBV4-3 to TRBJ1-1; D remains unclear. V gave up 1 base and J gave up 4 bases, with 10 bases separating them. This CDR3 spans 14 amino acids. Per the germline V gene, CDR1 is LGHNA and CDR2 is YSLEER. The CDR3 loop reads CASSQVMAGTEAFF. Here the CDR3 DNA reads TGCGCCAGCAGCCAAGTTATGGCTGGCACTGAAGCTTTCTTT.

V and J are TRBV6-6 and TRBJ1-5; 7 bases agree with TRBD1. The CDR3 totals 15 residues. V lost 6 bases to trimming and J lost 1 base; unmatched junction nucleotides: 6. Germline lookup yields CDR1 MNHNY and CDR2 SVGAGI (reference sequence). CDR3 sequence reads: CASRPTGASNQPQHF. The CDR3 nucleotides read TGTGCCAGCAGACCAACAGGGGCAAGCAATCAGCCCCAGCATTTT.

V is TRBV2 and J is TRBJ1-5, with D hard to call. CDR1 is SNHLY, CDR2 FYNNEI, per germline. V was pared by 4 bases and J by 0 bases, with 7 bases between. The CDR3 is 14 amino acids. The CDR3 region is CASSGQYSNQPQHF. The DNA of the CDR3 is TGTGCCAGCAGTGGCCAGTATAGCAATCAGCCCCAGCATTTT.

This clone was recorded only once. This chain uses TRBV5-5 with TRBJ2-3; D remains ambiguous. V dropped 4 bases and J dropped 4 bases, with 7 bases sitting between them. CDR3 size: 12 residues. CDR1 is SGHKS, CDR2 YYEKEE, per germline (reference sequence). The CDR3 here is CASSPAADTQYF. For the CDR3, the DNA is TGTGCCAGCAGCCCCGCGGCAGATACGCAGTATTTT. Drawing the rest from reference TRBV5-5 and TRBJ2-3, the complete variable domain is DAGVTQSPTHLIKTRGQQVTLRCSPISGHKSVSWYQQVLGQGPQFIFQYYEKEERGRGNFPDRFSARQFPNYSSELNVNALLLGDSALYLCASSPAADTQYFGPGTRLTVL.

The genes are TRBV7-3 and TRBJ2-7; unclear D gene. CDR3 length: 13 residues. In germline, CDR1 is SGHTA, CDR2 FQGTGA. Trimming left V 5 bases short and J 2 bases short, with 10 bases between. The CDR3 reads CASSRGRAYEQYF. Here the CDR3 DNA reads TGTGCCAGCAGCCGAGGTCGGGCCTACGAGCAGTACTTC.

V gene TRBV5-4 combines with J gene TRBJ2-3, with D possibly TRBD1 on 5 matching bases. CDR1 is SGHNT, CDR2 YYREEE, per germline (reference sequence). The V end lost 4 bases, the J end lost 5 bases, and 11 bases lay between the germline ends. This CDR3 contains 13 residues. The CDR3 reads CASSQGSGDTQYF. CDR3 in DNA: TGTGCCAGCAGCCAGGGTTCCGGAGATACGCAGTATTTT.

This clone was seen a handful of times. The rearrangement joins TRBV5-6 to TRBJ2-4; 9 bases fit TRBD1. J gave up 4 bases and V 4 bases, and 6 bases lay outside the gene matches. From germline, CDR1 is SGHDT and CDR2 YYEEEE. This CDR3 has 15 amino acids. CDR3 sequence reads: CASSTGQGIKNIQYF. CDR3 sequence (DNA): TGTGCCAGCAGCACTGGACAGGGGATAAAAAACATTCAGTACTTC.

In nucleotides, the CDR3 is TGTGCCAGCAGTTTATCAGGGAATAACTATGGCTACACCTTC. This encodes CASSLSGNNYGYTF. The chain combines TRBV28 with TRBJ1-2, with D perhaps TRBD1 (5 bases). Per germline, CDR1 MDHEN and CDR2 SYDVKM. This CDR3 is built from 14 residues. V lost 1 base and J lost 1, with 7 bases in between.

This clone showed up just once. The chain combines TRBV6-4 with TRBJ1-2; possible D gene TRBD1, 5 bases. CDR1 MRHNA and CDR2 SNTAGT come from the germline V gene. CDR3 length: 16 amino acids. Trimming took off 3 bases at V and 4 bases at J, with 18 bases between the two ends. DNA for the CDR3: TGTGCCAGCAGTGAAACTGAGGAAGGGGAAGGCTATGGCTACACCTTC. It encodes CASSETEEGEGYGYTF.

This clone was seen a handful of times. The chain has TRBV5-1 and TRBJ1-6; possibly TRBD1 for D (5 bases). V shed 5 bases and J shed 7 bases, with 13 bases lying between them. The CDR3 extends over 14 amino acids. The germline gives CDR1 SGHRS, CDR2 YFSETQ. The CDR3 sequence is CASSPTRGNSPLHF. The CDR3, as DNA: TGCGCCAGCAGTCCTACTCGGGGGAATTCACCCCTCCACTTT.

This rearrangement joins TRBV9 to TRBJ2-7, with TRBD2 matching 7 bases. Germline trimming cut 7 bases from V and 3 bases from J; bases unmatched to any gene: 7. The CDR3 contains 13 residues. CDR1 and CDR2 (germline): SGDLS, YYNGEE. The CDR3 region is CASGRGKGYEQYF. CDR3 nucleotide sequence: TGTGCCAGCGGGCGGGGGAAGGGCTACGAGCAGTACTTC.

The CDR3 loop reads CASSLTGNEKLFF. The CDR3 coding sequence is TGTGCCAGCAGCTTGACGGGAAATGAAAAACTGTTTTTT. The V and J genes are TRBV5-8 and TRBJ1-4; D is ambiguous. CDR1 SGHTS and CDR2 YDEGEE come from the germline V gene. Trimming shortened V by 1 base and J by 5 bases, and 6 bases separated the two germline ends. CDR3 length equals 13 residues.

V usage is TRBV12-5 and J usage is TRBJ1-5, with D perhaps matching TRBD1 (6 bases). Trimming took 6 bases from V and 7 from J, leaving 16 bases between them. Germline values: CDR1 LGHNT, CDR2 FRNRAP. CDR3 length equals 14 residues. The DNA for the CDR3 is TGTGCTAGTGGACATTACTCGGGGGGCCAGCCCCAGCATTTT. Translated, it gives CASGHYSGGQPQHF.

The chain is built from TRBV2 and TRBJ1-6; possible D gene TRBD1, 6 bases. CDR3 size: 17 residues. Trimming took 7 bases from V and 0 from J, leaving 16 bases between them. CDR1 SNHLY and CDR2 FYNNEI come from the germline V gene. The CDR3 sequence is CASTQGRRGSYNSPLHF. The CDR3 nucleotides read TGTGCCAGCACTCAAGGGCGCAGGGGCTCCTATAATTCACCCCTCCACTTT.

This chain uses TRBV7-9 with TRBJ1-1, with D possibly being TRBD1 (6 bases). CDR1 and CDR2 (germline): SEHNR, FQNEAQ (reference sequence). CDR3 length equals 15 residues. V lost 8 bases and J 7 bases, leaving 23 bases between the germline ends. This chain's CDR3 is CASVTRLRGKNEAFF. The DNA of the CDR3 is TGTGCCAGCGTAACCCGATTAAGGGGGAAAAATGAAGCTTTCTTT.

The chain joins TRBV2 to TRBJ1-6; possibly TRBD1 for D (5 bases). Trimming took off 4 bases at V and 11 bases at J, with 12 bases between the two ends. CDR1 SNHLY and CDR2 FYNNEI come from the germline V gene. This CDR3 is built from 13 residues. DNA of the CDR3: TGTGCCAGCAGTGCATTCGGGGGGACACCCCTCCACTTT. Amino acid sequence: CASSAFGGTPLHF.

This clone was found once. The genes are TRBV5-1 and TRBJ1-2; D is unresolved. CDR1 and CDR2 from the germline V gene are SGHRS and YFSETQ. Between the trimmed V and J ends, which lost 4 bases and 0 bases, there was a span of 10 bases. The CDR3 length is 14 residues. CDR3 region: CASSGGGTNYGYTF. In nucleotides, the CDR3 is TGCGCCAGCAGCGGTGGAGGGACTAACTATGGCTACACCTTC.

This rearrangement joins TRBV5-6 to TRBJ2-4; 7 bases map to TRBD1. The junction had 4 bases not matched to a gene; V was cut back by 4 bases and J by 6 bases. CDR3 size: 13 residues. Per the germline V gene, CDR1 is SGHDT and CDR2 is YYEEEE. This CDR3 is CASSLGDRNIQYF. The CDR3, as DNA: TGTGCCAGCAGCCTCGGGGACAGAAACATTCAGTACTTC.